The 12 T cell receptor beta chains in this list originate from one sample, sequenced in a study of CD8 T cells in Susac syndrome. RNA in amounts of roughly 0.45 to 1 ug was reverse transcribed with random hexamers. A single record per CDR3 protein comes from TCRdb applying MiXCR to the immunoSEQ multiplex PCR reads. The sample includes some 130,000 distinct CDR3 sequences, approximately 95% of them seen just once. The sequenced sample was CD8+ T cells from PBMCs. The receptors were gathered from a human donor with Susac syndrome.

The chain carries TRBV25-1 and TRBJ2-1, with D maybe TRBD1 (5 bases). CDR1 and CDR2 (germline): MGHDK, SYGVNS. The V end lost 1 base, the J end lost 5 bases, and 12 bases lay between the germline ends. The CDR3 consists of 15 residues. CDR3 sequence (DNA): TGTGCCAGCAGTGAATTAGGGGTTCGGGACAATGAGCAGTTCTTC. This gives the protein CASSELGVRDNEQFF. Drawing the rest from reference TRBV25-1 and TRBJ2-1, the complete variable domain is EADIYQTPRYLVIGTGKKITLECSQTMGHDKMYWYQQDPGMELHLIHYSYGVNSTEKGDLSSESTVSRIRTEHFPLTLESARPSHTSQYLCASSELGVRDNEQFFGPGTRLTVL.

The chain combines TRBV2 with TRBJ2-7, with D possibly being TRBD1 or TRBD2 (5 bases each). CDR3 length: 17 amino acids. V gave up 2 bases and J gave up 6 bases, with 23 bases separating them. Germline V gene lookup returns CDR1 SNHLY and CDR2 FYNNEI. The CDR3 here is CASSELSFYVGTFEQYF. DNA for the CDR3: TGTGCCAGCAGTGAATTATCCTTCTACGTGGGGACGTTCGAGCAGTACTTC.

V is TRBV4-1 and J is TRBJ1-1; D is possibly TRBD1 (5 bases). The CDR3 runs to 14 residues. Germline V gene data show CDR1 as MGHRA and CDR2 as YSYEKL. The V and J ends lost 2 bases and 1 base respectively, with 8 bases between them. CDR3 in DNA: TGCGCCAGCAGCCAAAGACAGTCGAACACTGAAGCTTTCTTT. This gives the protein CASSQRQSNTEAFF.

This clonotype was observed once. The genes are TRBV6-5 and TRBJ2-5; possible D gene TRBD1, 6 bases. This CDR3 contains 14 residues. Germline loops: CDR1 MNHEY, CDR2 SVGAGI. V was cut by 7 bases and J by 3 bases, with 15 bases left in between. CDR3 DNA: TGTGCCAGCAATCCCGGGACACAAAAAGAGACCCAGTACTTC. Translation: CASNPGTQKETQYF.

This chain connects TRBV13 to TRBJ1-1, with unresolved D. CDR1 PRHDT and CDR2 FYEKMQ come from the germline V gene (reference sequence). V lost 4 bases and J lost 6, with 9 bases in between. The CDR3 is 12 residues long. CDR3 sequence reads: CASSSLSAEAFF. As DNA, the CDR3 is TGTGCCAGCAGCTCCCTGTCCGCTGAAGCTTTCTTT.

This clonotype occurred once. The CDR3 loop is CASSLWGQGDNEQFF. DNA for the CDR3: TGTGCCAGCAGTTTATGGGGCCAGGGAGACAATGAGCAGTTCTTC. V usage is TRBV27 and J usage is TRBJ2-1; D is tentatively TRBD1 or TRBD2 (5 bases each). The germline gives CDR1 MNHEY, CDR2 SMNVEV (reference sequence). CDR3 length: 15 residues. Trimming removed 1 base from V and 5 bases from J, with 12 bases in between.

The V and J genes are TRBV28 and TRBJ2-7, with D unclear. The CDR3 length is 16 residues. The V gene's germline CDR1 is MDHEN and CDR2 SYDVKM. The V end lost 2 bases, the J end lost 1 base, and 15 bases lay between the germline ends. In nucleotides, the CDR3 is TGTGCCAGCAGTTTAATTGCAAGGGAAGCATCCTACGAGCAGTACTTC. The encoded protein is CASSLIAREASYEQYF.

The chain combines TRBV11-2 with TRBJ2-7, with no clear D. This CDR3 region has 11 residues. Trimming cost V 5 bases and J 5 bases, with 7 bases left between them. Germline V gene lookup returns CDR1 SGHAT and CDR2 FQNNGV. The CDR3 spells CASSHHDEQYF. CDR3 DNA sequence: TGTGCCAGCAGCCACCACGACGAGCAGTACTTC.

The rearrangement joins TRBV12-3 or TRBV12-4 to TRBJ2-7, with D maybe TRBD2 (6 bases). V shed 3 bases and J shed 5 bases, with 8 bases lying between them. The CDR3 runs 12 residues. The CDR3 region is CASSFGRHEQYF. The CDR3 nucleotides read TGTGCCAGCAGTTTTGGGAGGCACGAGCAGTACTTC.

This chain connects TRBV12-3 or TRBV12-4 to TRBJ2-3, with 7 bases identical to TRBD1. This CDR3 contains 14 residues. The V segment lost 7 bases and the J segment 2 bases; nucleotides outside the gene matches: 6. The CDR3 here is CASNQQGPTDTQYF. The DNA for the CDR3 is TGTGCCAGCAACCAACAGGGGCCCACAGATACGCAGTATTTT.

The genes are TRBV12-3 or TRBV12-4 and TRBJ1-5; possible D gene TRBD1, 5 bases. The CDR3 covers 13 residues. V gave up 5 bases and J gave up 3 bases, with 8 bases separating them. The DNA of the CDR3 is TGTGCCAGCAGTGGGACCCTCAATCAGCCCCAGCATTTT. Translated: CASSGTLNQPQHF.

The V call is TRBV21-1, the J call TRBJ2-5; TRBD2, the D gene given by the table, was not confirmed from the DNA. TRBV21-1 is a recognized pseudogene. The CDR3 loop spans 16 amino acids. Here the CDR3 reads CASSKRWRMVRETQYF. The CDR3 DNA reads TGTGCCAGCAGCAAACGGTGGAGGATGGTTAGAGAGACCCAGTACTTC.